This T cell receptor (beta chain) was captured by sequencing in a study of breast tumors, draining lymph nodes, adjacent tissues. The study, taken as a whole, reports: Tumors had less TCR diversity than lymph nodes, more than nontumor tissue. Tumor T cell lymph node origin was a supported hypothesis, not proven.

TCRdb re-called the multiplex PCR reads with MiXCR, one entry per CDR3 protein. The sample has about 270,000 distinct CDR3 sequences; 30% are singletons. Samples came from axillary lymph nodes draining the breast cancer. Regarding this clonotype: What it binds is not known.

Germline CDR1 reads SGHRS; CDR2 reads YFSETQ. The V and J ends lost 0 bases and 13 bases, in that order; junction bases with no gene match: 9. The CDR3 runs 14 residues. This receptor was obtained from a female donor with breast cancer. Some clones in this sample may be carry-over from other donors' samples. V and J are TRBV5-1 and TRBJ1-4; 7 positions match TRBD1. Sequenced: axillary lymph node tissue. The CDR3 DNA reads as TGCGCCAGCAGCTTGGGACAGGGATTTCGTGGACTGTTTTTT. This gives the protein CASSLGQGFRGLFF. Looking up the rest from reference TRBV5-1 and TRBJ1-4 gives the full variable domain: KAGVTQTPRYLIKTRGQQVTLSCSPISGHRSVSWYQQTPGQGLQFLFEYFSETQRNKGNFPGRFSGRQFSNSRSEMNVSTLELGDSALYLCASSLGQGFRGLFFGSGTQLSVL.